Listed below are T cell receptor beta chains from one sample, sequenced in a study of T cells after yellow fever vaccination. TCRdb analysed the 5' RACE reads with MiXCR anew, one entry per CDR3 protein. The sample lists 100,000 to 150,000 distinct CDR3 sequences, approximately 9% occurring once. The starting material was CD8+ T cells sorted from PBMCs, obtained on the day of the yellow fever booster vaccination. Receptors originate from a man aged 18 to 30 who received the YFV17D yellow fever vaccine. CDR3s include the opening cysteine and the closing phenylalanine or tryptophan. D genes are given only for firm matches. Expanded clones get a size class; other rows say once, few or many, or leave the size out.

TRBJ2-1 15 . TRBV4-3 few TGCGCCAGCAGCCAAGATTGGATAGACTACAATGAGCAGTTCTTC CASSQDWIDYNEQFF
TRBJ1-1 16 TRBD1 TRBV7-9 . TGTGCCAGCAGCCCCGGACAGGAGAAGCGGAACACTGAAGCTTTCTTT CASSPGQEKRNTEAFF
TRBJ1-1 15 TRBD1 TRBV5-1 . TGCGCCAGCAGCCGATACGATAACAGGGGCACTGTAGCTTTCTTT CASSRYDNRGTVAFF
TRBJ2-3 14 . TRBV5-6 . TGTGCCAGCAGCCTCGGGGGAATTGGTGGCACGCAGTATTTT CASSLGGIGGTQYF
TRBJ2-2 16 . TRBV27 few TGTGCCAGCAGTTTATCGGTGGACCCCGGCGGCGGGGAGCTGTTTTTT CASSLSVDPGGGELFF
TRBJ2-2 15 TRBD1 TRBV5-1 . TGCGCCAGCAGCCTCGAGGCAGGGGGAACCGGGGAGCTGTTTTTT CASSLEAGGTGELFF
TRBJ2-1 16 . TRBV14 few TGTGCCAGCAGCCCGGGAACGCCTAGCTCCTACAATGAGCAGTTCTTC CASSPGTPSSYNEQFF
TRBJ2-6 15 . TRBV5-1 . TGCGCCAGCAGCTTGGAGTCAGGGGGGGCCAACGTCCTGACTTTC CASSLESGGANVLTF
TRBJ1-2 14 . TRBV29-1 few TGCAGCGCTACTGGCACCGCTATTTACCATGGCTACACCTTC CSATGTAIYHGYTF
TRBJ2-2 13 TRBD1 TRBV29-1 . TGCAGCGTTGAAGAACAGGGGGCCGGGGAGCTGTTTTTT CSVEEQGAGELFF
TRBJ2-4 17 . TRBV7-9 . TGTGCCAGCAGCTTAGCGCTAATGTTAGATGACAAAAACATTCAGTACTTC CASSLALMLDDKNIQYF
TRBJ2-3 16 TRBD2 TRBV10-2 . TGCGCCAGCAGTGAGGCGGGGGGACGACACACAGATACGCAGTATTTT CASSEAGGRHTDTQYF
TRBJ1-6 16 TRBD1 TRBV12-3/TRBV12-4 many TGTGCCAGCAGTTACGGGACAGGGGGAATCTTTTCACCCCTCCACTTT CASSYGTGGIFSPLHF
TRBJ1-4 16 . TRBV7-2 . TGTGCCAGCAGCTTAAATCTGGGAAGCTCCGATGAAAAACTGTTTTTT CASSLNLGSSDEKLFF
TRBJ2-1 16 TRBD2 TRBV4-1 . TGCGCCAGCAGCCAAGAAAGCGGGGGCGGTAGCTATGAGCAGTTCTTC CASSQESGGGSYEQFF
TRBJ2-7 14 TRBD1 TRBV7-2 . TGTGCCAGCAGCCTACCGGGACAGGACTACGAGCAGTACTTC CASSLPGQDYEQYF
TRBJ1-4 19 . TRBV6-2/TRBV6-3 few TGTGCCAGCAGGTTCGAGACAGGCCCAACGATTGCAACTAATGAAAAACTGTTTTTT CASRFETGPTIATNEKLFF
TRBJ2-2 13 . TRBV3-1 few TGTGCCAGCTCCCCGGGTGGGGCCGGGGAGCTGTTTTTT CASSPGGAGELFF
TRBJ2-3 16 TRBD2 TRBV7-6 few TGTGCCAGCAGCTTACTGGTAGCGGGGGACACAGATACGCAGTATTTT CASSLLVAGDTDTQYF
TRBJ2-3 15 . TRBV19 few TGTGCCAGTAGTATATTAGGGCTGGCAGCAGATACGCAGTATTTT CASSILGLAADTQYF
TRBJ2-2 13 . TRBV12-5 few TGTGCTAGTGGTTTGGAGGGAACCGGGGAGCTGTTTTTT CASGLEGTGELFF
TRBJ1-2 14 . TRBV4-3 few TGCGCCAGCAGCCAAGATAGAACCTACTATGGCTACACCTTC CASSQDRTYYGYTF
TRBJ1-1 13 . TRBV6-5 few TGTGCCAGCAGTTACTCCTTCGCAGGGGAAGCTTTCTTT CASSYSFAGEAFF
TRBJ2-5 16 TRBD2 TRBV6-2/TRBV6-3 few TGTGCCAGCAGTTACAGGGCTAGCGGGGAACAGGAGACCCAGTACTTC CASSYRASGEQETQYF
TRBJ2-7 14 . TRBV7-9 few TGTGCCAGCAGCTTAGCGGCGGGGCTCTACGAGCAGTACTTC CASSLAAGLYEQYF
TRBJ2-1 17 TRBD2 TRBV11-2 few TGTGCCAGCAGCCGCCAAGGACTAGCGGGGGGAGGCAATGAGCAGTTCTTC CASSRQGLAGGGNEQFF
TRBJ1-2 13 . TRBV4-3 many TGCGCCAGCAGCCAAGATGGCAGCTATGGCTACACCTTC CASSQDGSYGYTF
TRBJ2-3 12 . TRBV27 few TGTGCCAGCAGTGTAAGAGCAGATACGCAGTATTTT CASSVRADTQYF
TRBJ1-1 11 . TRBV25-1 once TGTGCCAGCACCTCCTCCTACGGAGCTTTCTTT CASTSSYGAFF
TRBJ2-5 13 . TRBV7-9 few TGTGCCAGCAGCCCCGGGGGAAAAGAGACCCAGTACTTC CASSPGGKETQYF
TRBJ2-4 17 . TRBV11-2 many TGTGCCAGCAGCCCTAGAAACCCAGTAATAGCCAAAAACATTCAGTACTTC CASSPRNPVIAKNIQYF